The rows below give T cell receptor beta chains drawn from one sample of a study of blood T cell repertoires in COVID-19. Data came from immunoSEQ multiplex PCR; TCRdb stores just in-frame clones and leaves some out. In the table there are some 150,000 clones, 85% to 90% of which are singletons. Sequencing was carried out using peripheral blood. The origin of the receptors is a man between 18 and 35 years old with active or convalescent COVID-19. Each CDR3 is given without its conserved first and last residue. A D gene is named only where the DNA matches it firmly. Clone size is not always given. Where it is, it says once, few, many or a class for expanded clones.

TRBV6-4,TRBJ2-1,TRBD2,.,ASSDATGSGIGNEQF
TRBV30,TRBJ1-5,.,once,AWSVTGSYQPQH
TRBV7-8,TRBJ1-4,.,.,ASSLNRAGGTNEKLF
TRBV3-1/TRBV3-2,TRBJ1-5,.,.,ASSQGRNGQPQH
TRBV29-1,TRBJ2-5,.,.,SVTGHVFETQY
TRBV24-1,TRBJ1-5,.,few,ATSPGESMYSNQPQH
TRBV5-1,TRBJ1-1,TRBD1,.,ASSLDRVNTEAF
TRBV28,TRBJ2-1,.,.,ASRGRTNYNEQF
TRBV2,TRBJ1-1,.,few,ASTEGEGTEAF
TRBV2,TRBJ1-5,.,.,ASSGQGPEEGNQPQH
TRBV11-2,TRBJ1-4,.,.,ASSLGRTVNEKLF
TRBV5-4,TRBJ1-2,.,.,ASSPGGLEYGYT
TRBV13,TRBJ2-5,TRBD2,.,ASSPLKTSGSETQY
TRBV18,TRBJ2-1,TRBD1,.,ASSPQQDRGSYNEQF
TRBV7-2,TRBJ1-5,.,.,ASSLRTEVYQPQH
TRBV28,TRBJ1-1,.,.,ASRAVRKAF
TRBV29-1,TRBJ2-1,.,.,SVEEAKDWEQF
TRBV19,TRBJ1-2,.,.,ASSIESRYGYT
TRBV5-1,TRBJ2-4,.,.,ASSLGILAKNIQY
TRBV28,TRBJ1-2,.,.,ASSKPGRERGYT
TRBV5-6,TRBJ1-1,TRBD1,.,ASSSPDRSMNTEAF
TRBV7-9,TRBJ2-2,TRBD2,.,ASSLVAGGAGELF
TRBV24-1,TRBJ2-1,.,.,ATSDHGGSSYNEQF
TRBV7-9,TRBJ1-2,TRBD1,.,ASSSGARGDGYT
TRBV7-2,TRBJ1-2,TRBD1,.,ASSLRDREDGYT
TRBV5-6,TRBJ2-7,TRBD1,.,ASSFLTGGHYEQY
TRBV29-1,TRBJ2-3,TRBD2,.,SISSTESGRADTQY
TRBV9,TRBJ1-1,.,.,ASSERTGPNTEAF
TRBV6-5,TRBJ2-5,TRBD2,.,ASSYSGTTLSGTQY
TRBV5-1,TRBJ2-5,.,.,ASSLAPGWETQY
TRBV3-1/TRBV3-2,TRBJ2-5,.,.,ASSQFKWRGQETQY
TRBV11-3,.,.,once,ASSLAGTTYEQY
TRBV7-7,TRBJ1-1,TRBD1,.,ASSSDRTTEAF
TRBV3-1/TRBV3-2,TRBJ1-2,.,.,ASSQLDGEGGYT
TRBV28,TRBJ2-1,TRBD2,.,ASSLEQASGPNEQF
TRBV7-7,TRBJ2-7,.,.,ASSRGVDYEQY
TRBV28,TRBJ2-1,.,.,ASSEGDEQF
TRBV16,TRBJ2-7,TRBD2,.,ASSPTSGLHEQY
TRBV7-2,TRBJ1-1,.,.,ASSLDSIEAF
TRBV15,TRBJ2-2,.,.,ATSVSPTGELF
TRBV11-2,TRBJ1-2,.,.,ASSSGRGDPKINYGYT
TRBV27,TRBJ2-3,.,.,ASSLAGQQDTQY
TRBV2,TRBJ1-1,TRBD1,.,ASRGQGRAVLAEAF
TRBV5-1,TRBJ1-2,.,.,ASSSLQGRDYGYT
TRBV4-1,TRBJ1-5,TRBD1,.,ASSDRQGDQPQH
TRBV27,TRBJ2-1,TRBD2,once,ASSGWGLADYNEQF
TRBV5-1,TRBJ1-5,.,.,ASSLAGDSNQPQH
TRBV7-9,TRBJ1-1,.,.,ASSSTNREAF
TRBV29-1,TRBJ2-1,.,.,SVDQGGAYNEQF
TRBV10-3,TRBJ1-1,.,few,ATGQNTEAF
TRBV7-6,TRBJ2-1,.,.,ASSLGLSYNEQF
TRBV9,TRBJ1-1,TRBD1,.,ASSVGQGAGSEAF
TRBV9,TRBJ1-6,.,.,ASSAPPEEALH
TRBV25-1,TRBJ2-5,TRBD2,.,ASSDQWGGTQY